The 30 T cell receptor beta chains given below trace back to one sample, sequenced in a study of shared T cell receptors in the human thymus. The repertoire was sequenced with immunoSEQ multiplex PCR; TCRdb's copy has only in-frame clones and lacks some. This repertoire shows under 850,000 clones, roughly 90% found once; its top ten account for approximately 0.01%. The same specimen was also included in a second study, on human thymus T cells.

The source material was thymocytes. The receptors stem from a boy younger than two with a congenital heart defect.

V is TRBV15 and J is TRBJ2-7; 10 bases align to TRBD2. The CDR3 has 15 residues. V trimming: 3 bases; J trimming: 0 bases; junction bases outside the gene matches: 2. Germline-derived CDR1 and CDR2 are LNHNV and YYDKDF (reference sequence). CDR3 in amino acids: CATSRRTSGSYEQYF. In DNA form, the CDR3 reads TGTGCCACCAGCAGGAGGACTAGCGGCTCCTACGAGCAGTACTTC.

This clone was seen just once. The gene calls are TRBV10-2 and TRBJ1-2; possible D gene TRBD1, 5 bases. The V gene's germline CDR1 is WSHSY and CDR2 SAAADI. This CDR3 is 15 amino acids long. V gave up 1 base and J gave up 4 bases, with 13 bases separating them. Here the CDR3 DNA reads TGCGCCAGCAGTGAGTGGGGGGAGGTGGCCTATGGCTACACCTTC. Translated: CASSEWGEVAYGYTF.

The V and J genes are TRBV10-1 and TRBJ2-7; TRBD1 aligns across 9 bases. The CDR3 has 14 amino acids. Germline V gene lookup returns CDR1 WNHNN and CDR2 SYGVQD (reference sequence). Trimming removed 5 bases from V and 3 bases from J; junction bases left unmatched: 5. CDR3 nucleotides: TGCGCCAGCAGTCCTACGGGACAGGGCTACGAGCAGTACTTC. This gives the protein CASSPTGQGYEQYF.

This clone appeared a single time. The rearrangement uses TRBV5-6 and TRBJ1-1; tentatively, D is TRBD1 (6 bases). Germline V gives CDR1 SGHDT, CDR2 YYEEEE. V lost 2 bases to trimming and J lost 10 bases, with 21 bases between them. The length of the CDR3 is 15 residues. The CDR3 spells CASSFYRVEGRVAFF. The CDR3 nucleotides read TGTGCCAGCAGCTTTTACAGGGTTGAGGGGAGGGTAGCTTTCTTT.

The chain joins TRBV6-1 to TRBJ1-3, with D unclear. V dropped 4 bases and J dropped 0 bases, with 10 bases sitting between them. The CDR3 length is 15 residues. CDR1 MNHNS and CDR2 SASEGT come from the germline V gene. Here the CDR3 reads CASSGCGNSGNTIYF. The CDR3 nucleotides read TGTGCCAGCAGTGGATGCGGCAACTCTGGAAACACCATATATTTT.

This chain joins TRBV6-1 and TRBJ1-5; no firm D call. Trimming took off 3 bases at V and 3 bases at J, with 12 bases between the two ends. CDR1 MNHNS and CDR2 SASEGT come from the germline V gene. This CDR3 has 15 residues. The chain's CDR3 is CASSEAKWANQPQHF. The CDR3 DNA is TGTGCCAGCAGTGAGGCAAAATGGGCCAATCAGCCCCAGCATTTT.

The CDR3: CASSYGVSPNEQYF. The CDR3 DNA reads TGTGCCAGCAGTTACGGAGTCAGTCCGAACGAGCAGTACTTC. The chain uses TRBV6-6 and TRBJ2-7; D gene ambiguous. CDR3 length: 14 amino acids. With 2 bases removed from V and 5 bases from J, the gap between germline ends came to 13 bases. Germline V lookup: CDR1 MNHNY, CDR2 SVGAGI (reference sequence).

The rearrangement uses TRBV9 and TRBJ1-1; 10 bases match TRBD1. Germline CDR1 reads SGDLS; CDR2 reads YYNGEE. Trimming cost V 0 bases and J 6 bases; bases outside gene matches: 8. The CDR3 consists of 16 residues. The CDR3 sequence: CASSVDPGQGDAEAFF. The CDR3 DNA reads as TGTGCCAGCAGCGTAGACCCTGGACAGGGGGACGCTGAAGCTTTCTTT.

CDR3 DNA sequence: TGCGCCAGCAGCCTGGCGCCTAGCGGAGTGTACGAGCAGTACTTC. It codes for CASSLAPSGVYEQYF. The V gene is TRBV5-1, the J gene TRBJ2-7; 7 bases match TRBD2. CDR1 is SGHRS and CDR2 is YFSETQ in the germline V gene. The CDR3 runs 15 residues. V gave up 4 bases and J gave up 4 bases; unmatched junction bases: 11.

The rearrangement links TRBV7-9 to TRBJ2-1, with 13 positions matching TRBD2. With V trimmed by 5 bases and J by 7 bases, 5 bases remained unmatched. Germline CDR1 SEHNR, CDR2 FQNEAQ (reference sequence). This CDR3 has 15 residues. Here the CDR3 reads CASSHGLAGDNEQFF. As DNA, the CDR3 is TGTGCCAGCAGCCACGGACTAGCGGGAGATAATGAGCAGTTCTTC.

This clone was recorded only once. This chain joins TRBV28 and TRBJ2-2, with unresolved D. Germline V gene sequence: CDR1 MDHEN, CDR2 SYDVKM. This CDR3 region has 16 residues. Trimming pared 3 bases from V and 0 bases from J, leaving 11 bases between. The CDR3, as DNA: TGTGCCAGCAGTTTTACGGCTAGTGCGAACACCGGGGAGCTGTTTTTT. Protein sequence: CASSFTASANTGELFF.

The rearrangement joins TRBV7-3 to TRBJ2-3, with 12 bases lining up with TRBD2. This CDR3 comprises 17 residues. V lost 5 bases and J lost 0; bases outside the gene matches: 6. Germline V gene lookup returns CDR1 SGHTA and CDR2 FQGTGA. Here the CDR3 reads CASSSGTSGHSTDTQYF. As DNA, the CDR3 is TGTGCCAGCAGCAGCGGGACTAGCGGGCATAGCACAGATACGCAGTATTTT.

The chain employs TRBV30 and TRBJ1-1, with D perhaps TRBD1 (6 bases). The V gene's germline CDR1 is GTSNPN and CDR2 SVGIG (reference sequence). The germline V and J ends were trimmed by 3 bases and 5 bases, with 13 bases remaining between them. The CDR3 covers 13 residues. CDR3 bases: TGTGCCTGGAGGGATACAGGGATAACTGAAGCTTTCTTT. This encodes CAWRDTGITEAFF.

The chain joins TRBV11-2 to TRBJ2-7; D not resolved. The CDR3 contains 14 residues. V was shortened by 2 bases and J by 1 base, with 9 bases between the two germline ends. CDR1 is SGHAT, CDR2 FQNNGV, per germline. The CDR3: CASSLTASSYEQYF. In nucleotides, the CDR3 is TGTGCCAGCAGCTTAACAGCCTCGTCCTACGAGCAGTACTTC.

The V gene is TRBV21-1, the J gene TRBJ2-6; no check of the table's D call, TRBD2, against the DNA was made. TRBV21-1 is termed a pseudogene. This CDR3 is 19 amino acids long. CDR3: CASSRRGRAPVSGANVLTF. The CDR3 DNA reads TGTGCCAGCAGCAGGCGGGGCAGAGCACCGGTATCCGGGGCCAACGTCCTGACTTTC.

CDR3 in amino acids: CASSGTALPVYGYTF. CDR3 bases: TGTGCCAGCAGCGGGACAGCCCTCCCTGTCTATGGCTACACCTTC. The rearrangement links TRBV7-9 to TRBJ1-2; TRBD1 matches 7 bases. Looked up from germline, CDR1 is SEHNR and CDR2 is FQNEAQ (reference sequence). This CDR3 is 15 amino acids long. J was trimmed by 4 bases and V by 5 bases; bases with no gene match: 10.

V usage is TRBV4-2 and J usage is TRBJ2-1, with TRBD2 as a possible D gene (6 bases). Looked up from germline, CDR1 is LGHNA and CDR2 is YNFKEQ. With 0 bases removed from V and 13 bases from J, the gap between germline ends came to 16 bases. The CDR3 has 14 residues. For the CDR3, the DNA is TGTGCCAGCAGCCAAGATCCGGGAGCGCGCCTCCAGTTCTTC. Protein: CASSQDPGARLQFF.

The chain joins TRBV4-1 to TRBJ2-1, with D maybe TRBD2 (6 bases). The V gene's germline CDR1 is MGHRA and CDR2 YSYEKL. This CDR3 has 17 amino acids. The V end was cut by 2 bases, the J end by 0 bases, with 14 bases between. The CDR3 coding sequence is TGCGCCAGCAGCCAAACAGGTAGCGGCGGCTCCTACAATGAGCAGTTCTTC. This translates into CASSQTGSGGSYNEQFF.

The CDR3 region is CASSFLGGAERAFF. DNA for the CDR3: TGTGCCAGCAGCTTCTTGGGCGGGGCGGAAAGAGCTTTCTTT. The rearrangement links TRBV5-4 to TRBJ1-1; D possibly corresponds to TRBD1 (5 bases). Trimming took off 2 bases at V and 10 bases at J, with 18 bases between the two ends. Per the germline V gene, CDR1 is SGHNT and CDR2 is YYREEE (reference sequence). The CDR3 is 14 residues long. The variable domain in full, completed from reference TRBV5-4 and TRBJ1-1, reads ETGVTQSPTHLIKTRGQQVTLRCSSQSGHNTVSWYQQALGQGPQFIFQYYREEENGRGNFPPRFSGLQFPNYSSELNVNALELDDSALYLCASSFLGGAERAFFGQGTRLTVV.

This sequence joins TRBV30 and TRBJ2-6; the match to TRBD1 covers 7 bases. V was pared by 2 bases and J by 3 bases, with 10 bases of the junction left unmatched. The germline V gene encodes CDR1 GTSNPN and CDR2 SVGIG (reference sequence). The CDR3 is 17 amino acids. CDR3 region: CAWSLKTGTFGANVLTF. In nucleotides, the CDR3 is TGTGCCTGGAGTCTAAAGACAGGGACATTTGGGGCCAACGTCCTGACTTTC.

The CDR3: CASSPRGGESGANVLTF. The CDR3 DNA sequence: TGTGCCAGCAGCCCTCGGGGGGGAGAGTCTGGGGCCAACGTCCTGACTTTC. The V call is TRBV9, the J call TRBJ2-6; 8 bases are shared with TRBD2. The CDR3 loop spans 17 amino acids. V dropped 4 bases and J dropped 1; count of bases not matched to a gene: 7. CDR1 is SGDLS and CDR2 is YYNGEE in the germline V gene.

This chain connects TRBV7-9 to TRBJ2-7, with TRBD2 matching over 10 bases. The V gene end was trimmed by 0 bases and the J gene end by 3 bases; junction bases not matched to a gene: 14. Germline V gives CDR1 SEHNR, CDR2 FQNEAQ (reference sequence). CDR3 length: 19 residues. As DNA, the CDR3 is TGTGCCAGCAGCTTAGCGGGAGCGGGAGGGCCTTATTTCGGCTACGAGCAGTACTTC. As protein: CASSLAGAGGPYFGYEQYF.

The chain links TRBV7-8 to TRBJ2-7, with TRBD1 matching 8 bases. Losses at the gene ends were 0 bases for V and 2 bases for J; bases not matched to a gene: 6. Per germline, CDR1 SGHVS and CDR2 FQNEAQ. The CDR3 runs to 16 residues. CDR3 sequence (DNA): TGTGCCAGCAGCTTAGCGCTGGACAGGGAACCCTACGAGCAGTACTTC. Translation: CASSLALDREPYEQYF.

This clone was counted between two and nine times. The chain recombines TRBV5-1 with TRBJ1-1; 7 bases are shared with TRBD1. This CDR3 spans 20 amino acids. Trimming cost V 4 bases and J 4 bases; bases outside gene matches: 25. The V gene's germline CDR1 is SGHRS and CDR2 YFSETQ. CDR3 residues: CASSPDSADRAPFNSTEAFF. DNA for the CDR3: TGCGCCAGCAGCCCCGACTCGGCTGACAGGGCCCCATTTAATAGCACTGAAGCTTTCTTT.

The chain links TRBV7-2 to TRBJ2-7; possibly TRBD1 for D (5 bases). There are 14 residues in the CDR3. Germline CDR1 reads SGHTA; CDR2 reads FQGNSA. V lost 4 bases and J 3 bases, leaving 13 bases between the germline ends. In nucleotides, the CDR3 is TGTGCCAGCAGCTGGGGCGTTGGGGACTACGAGCAGTACTTC. Protein: CASSWGVGDYEQYF.

This chain links TRBV28 with TRBJ2-5; 11 nucleotides match TRBD2. The junction had 16 bases not matched to a gene; V was cut back by 11 bases and J by 5 bases. This CDR3 has 16 amino acids. Germline V CDR1 and CDR2: MDHEN, SYDVKM. The CDR3 bases are TGTGCCCCATTAGTACTAGCGGGAGTATCAGGGGAGACCCAGTACTTC. Translating gives CAPLVLAGVSGETQYF.

The chain is built from TRBV9 and TRBJ2-7, with 9 nucleotides matching TRBD1. This CDR3 spans 13 amino acids. Germline V gives CDR1 SGDLS, CDR2 YYNGEE. V lost 3 bases, J lost 3 bases, and 1 base stayed unmatched. CDR3 sequence reads: CASSGDRDYEQYF. The CDR3 DNA sequence: TGTGCCAGCAGCGGGGACAGGGACTACGAGCAGTACTTC.

This clone appeared a single time. This rearrangement joins TRBV12-5 to TRBJ2-7; 8 positions agree with TRBD2. This CDR3 has 12 residues. Germline values: CDR1 LGHNT, CDR2 FRNRAP. The CDR3 here is CALASGFHEQYF. CDR3 sequence (DNA): TGTGCCCTGGCTAGCGGGTTCCACGAGCAGTACTTC.

The rearrangement uses TRBV5-5 and TRBJ1-3; D not resolved. The V end lost 7 bases, the J end lost 0 bases, and 11 bases lay between the germline ends. This CDR3 comprises 14 residues. CDR1 is SGHKS, CDR2 YYEKEE, per germline (reference sequence). CDR3 in amino acids: CASGSFYSGNTIYF. CDR3 nucleotide sequence: TGTGCCAGCGGCAGTTTTTACTCTGGAAACACCATATATTTT.

This clone was recorded a few times. This chain links TRBV6-6 with TRBJ2-7; D not resolved. CDR3 size: 15 residues. V shed 7 bases and J shed 3 bases, with 19 bases lying between them. Germline V gene sequence: CDR1 MNHNY, CDR2 SVGAGI (reference sequence). The CDR3 nucleotides are TGTGCCAGCACCTTATATTCGGCGCGGAGCTACGAGCAGTACTTC. This encodes CASTLYSARSYEQYF.